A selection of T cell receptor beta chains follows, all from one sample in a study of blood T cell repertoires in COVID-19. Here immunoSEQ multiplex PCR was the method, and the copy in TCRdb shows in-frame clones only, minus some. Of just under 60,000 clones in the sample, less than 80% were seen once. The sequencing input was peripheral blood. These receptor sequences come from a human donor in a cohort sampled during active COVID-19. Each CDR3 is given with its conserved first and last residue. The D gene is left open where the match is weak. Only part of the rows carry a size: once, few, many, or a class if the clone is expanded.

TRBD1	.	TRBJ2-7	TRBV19	TGTGCCAGTAGTATCTGGACAGGGGGGGAGCAGTACTTC	CASSIWTGGEQYF
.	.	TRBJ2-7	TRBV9	TGTGCCAGCAGCGACGGTAGCGGCTCGGGGACCTACGAGCAGTACTTC	CASSDGSGSGTYEQYF
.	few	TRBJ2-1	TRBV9	TGTGCCAGCAGCCTAGAGGCGGGTGAGCAGTTCTTC	CASSLEAGEQFF
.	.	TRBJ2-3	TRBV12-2	TGTGCAAGTTTGCTAAGGGGACAGGAGTGCACAGATACGCAGTATTTT	CASLLRGQECTDTQYF
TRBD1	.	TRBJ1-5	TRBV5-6	TGTGCCAGCAGCTCCGACAGGGGGGATTTCCAGCATTTT	CASSSDRGDFQHF
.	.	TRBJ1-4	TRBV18	TGTGCCAGCTCCTCGGAACGGAGGTGGAATGAAAAACTGTTTTTT	CASSSERRWNEKLFF
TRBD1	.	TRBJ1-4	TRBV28	TGTGCCAGCAATCCGGGACAGGGGAAAACAACTAATGAAAAACTGTTTTTT	CASNPGQGKTTNEKLFF
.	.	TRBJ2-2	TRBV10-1	TGCGCCAGCACCGACAGCCTGATGAACACCGGGGAGCTGTTTTTT	CASTDSLMNTGELFF
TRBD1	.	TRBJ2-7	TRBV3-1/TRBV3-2	TGTGCCAGCAGCTCCACGACAGGGTCCTACGAGCAGTACTTC	CASSSTTGSYEQYF
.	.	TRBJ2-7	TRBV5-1	TGCGCCAGCAGCCGATTGACAGAACCCGAGCAGTACTTC	CASSRLTEPEQYF
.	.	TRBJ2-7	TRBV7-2	TGTGCCAGCAGCTTATGGCTAGACTACGAGCAGTACTTC	CASSLWLDYEQYF
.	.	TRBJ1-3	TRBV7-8	TGTGCCAGCAGCCCACGCTCGGCAGGGCCCGGAAACACCATATATTTT	CASSPRSAGPGNTIYF
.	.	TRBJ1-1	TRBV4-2	TGTGCCAGCAGCCAAGGGTGGGAGGACACTGAAGCTTTCTTT	CASSQGWEDTEAFF
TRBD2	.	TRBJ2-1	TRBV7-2	TGTGCCAGCAGCTTATTGTTGACTAGCGAAAGTGAGCAGTTCTTC	CASSLLLTSESEQFF
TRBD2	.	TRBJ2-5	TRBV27	TGTGCCAGCAGTTTATCGGGCGGGAGTGTCCCTCGGACCCAGTACTTC	CASSLSGGSVPRTQYF
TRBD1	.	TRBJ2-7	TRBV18	TGTGCCAGCTCACCGGTCCGGGACAGGACTTACGAGCAGTACTTC	CASSPVRDRTYEQYF
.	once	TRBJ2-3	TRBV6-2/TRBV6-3	TGTGCCAGCAGTTCCACGGAGGTTAGCACAGATACGCAGTATTTT	CASSSTEVSTDTQYF
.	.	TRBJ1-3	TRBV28	TGTGCCAGCAGAAAACAGGGTCTCGGAAACACCATATATTTT	CASRKQGLGNTIYF
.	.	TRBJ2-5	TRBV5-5	TGTGCCAGCAGCCCCTCACCGACAGAGCAAGAGACCCAGTACTTC	CASSPSPTEQETQYF
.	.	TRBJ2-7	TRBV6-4	TGTGCCAGCAGTGCCACCGAAACGGGACACTGCGTCTACGAGCAGTACTTC	CASSATETGHCVYEQYF
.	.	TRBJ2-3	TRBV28	TGTGCCAGCAGCCCTCGGTCGGTAGATACGCAGTATTTT	CASSPRSVDTQYF
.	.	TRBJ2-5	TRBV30	TGTGCCTGGAACCGCCCTTCCGGGGTCCGGGAGACCCAGTACTTC	CAWNRPSGVRETQYF
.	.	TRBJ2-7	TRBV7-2	TGTGCCAGCAGCTTCCAACTAGCAGTCTCCTACGAGCAGTACTTC	CASSFQLAVSYEQYF
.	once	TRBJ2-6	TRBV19	TGTGCCAGCACCAGACAGGTCTATGGGGCCAACGTCCTGACTTTC	CASTRQVYGANVLTF
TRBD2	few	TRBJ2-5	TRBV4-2	TGTGCCAGCAGCCAGGGAGGGGACCAAGAGACCCAGTACTTC	CASSQGGDQETQYF
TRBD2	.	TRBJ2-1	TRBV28	TGTGCCGGGTCTCTAGCGGGAACCGAATACAATGAGCAGTTCTTC	CAGSLAGTEYNEQFF
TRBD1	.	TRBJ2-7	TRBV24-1	TGTGCCACCGCCGGGACAGGGGATTACGAGCAGTACTTC	CATAGTGDYEQYF
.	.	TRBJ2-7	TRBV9	TGTGCCAGCAGCGTAGCGGGATACCCTCTCTCCTACGAGCAGTACTTC	CASSVAGYPLSYEQYF
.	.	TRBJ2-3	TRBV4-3	TGCGCCAGCAGCGAGCGAGGAGGGCCAGGAGATACGCAGTATTTT	CASSERGGPGDTQYF
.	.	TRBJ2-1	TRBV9	TGTGCCAGCAGCCCCCGGAGGGCCGGGGATGAGCAGTTCTTC	CASSPRRAGDEQFF
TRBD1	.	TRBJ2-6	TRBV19	TGTGCCAGTAGTGGGGACAGGGCCCTATCTGGGGCCAACGTCCTGACTTTC	CASSGDRALSGANVLTF
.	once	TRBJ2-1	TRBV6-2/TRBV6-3	TGTGCCAGCAGTCCCTCCTCCTACAATGAGCAGTTCTTC	CASSPSSYNEQFF
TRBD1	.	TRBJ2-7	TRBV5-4	TGTGCCAGCAGCTCCCGGACAGGGGTTCGTCGCGAGCAGTACTTC	CASSSRTGVRREQYF
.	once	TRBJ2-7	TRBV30	TGTGCCTGGAGCCTACCTCGCGGTGTTTTTTACGAGCAGTACTTC	CAWSLPRGVFYEQYF
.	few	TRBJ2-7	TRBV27	TGTGCCAGCAGTTTATCGGGGCGAGGCCGTAGAGGCGAGCAGTACTTC	CASSLSGRGRRGEQYF
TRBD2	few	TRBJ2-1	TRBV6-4	TGTGCCAGCAGTGAGACTAGCGGGGTCAACAATGAGCAGTTCTTC	CASSETSGVNNEQFF
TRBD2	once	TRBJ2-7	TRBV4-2	TGTGCCAGCAGCCAAGAATGGAAGGCTCTAGCGGGCTCCTACGAGCAGTACTTC	CASSQEWKALAGSYEQYF
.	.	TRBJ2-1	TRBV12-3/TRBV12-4	TGTGCCAGCAGCTGGACAAGTTACAATGAGCAGTTCTTC	CASSWTSYNEQFF
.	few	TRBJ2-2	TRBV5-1	TGCGCCAGCAGCTTTCCGGAGGGAACCGGGGAGCTGTTTTTT	CASSFPEGTGELFF
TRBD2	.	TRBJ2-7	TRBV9	TGTGCCAGCAGCGTAGGTCCAAGCGGGAGGTCTACCGAGCAGTACTTC	CASSVGPSGRSTEQYF
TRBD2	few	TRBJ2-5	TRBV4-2	TGTGCCAGCAGCCAAGAACGGAGCGGGGGGGGTATAACCCAGTACTTC	CASSQERSGGGITQYF
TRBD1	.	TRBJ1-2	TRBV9	TGTGCCAGCAGCGGAAGCGGACAGGGTCGGGAAGTGTCCTTC	CASSGSGQGREVSF
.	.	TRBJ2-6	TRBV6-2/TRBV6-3	TGTGCCAGCAGTGCTTTAGGGATTCGGAGGGCTGGGGCCAACGTCCTGACTTTC	CASSALGIRRAGANVLTF
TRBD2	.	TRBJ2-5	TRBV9	TGTGCCAGCAGCGTAGGACTAGCTGAGACCCAGTACTTC	CASSVGLAETQYF